The clone carrying this T cell receptor (beta chain) was found a few times. Its specificity is unknown. The germline V and J ends were trimmed by 1 base and 0 bases, with 10 bases remaining between them. CDR3 length equals 16 residues. Looked up from germline, CDR1 is SQVTM and CDR2 is ANQGSEA. TCRdb re-called the reads with MiXCR, one entry per CDR3 protein. The repertoire holds 400,000 or so distinct CDR3 sequences, with approximately 31% as singletons. The data are from a study of T cell repertoires in cytomegalovirus infection. Study background: From public TCR beta signatures came an indication of both CMV infection and matching HLA type. Study-wide points: The ex vivo response showed dominance by HLA-C-restricted CMV-specific TCR beta clonotypes. The cumulative frequency of public TCR beta families distinguished individuals who carried CMV together with the relevant HLA.

Material: PBMCs. The TCR originated in a human donor in good health (CMV status not recorded). Some clones in this sample may be carry-over from other donors' samples. V and J are TRBV29-1 and TRBJ2-6; possible D gene TRBD2, 6 bases. DNA for the CDR3: TGCAGCGTTGAAGGCGGGGCGAGCTCTGGGGCCAACGTCCTGACTTTC. Residues: CSVEGGASSGANVLTF.